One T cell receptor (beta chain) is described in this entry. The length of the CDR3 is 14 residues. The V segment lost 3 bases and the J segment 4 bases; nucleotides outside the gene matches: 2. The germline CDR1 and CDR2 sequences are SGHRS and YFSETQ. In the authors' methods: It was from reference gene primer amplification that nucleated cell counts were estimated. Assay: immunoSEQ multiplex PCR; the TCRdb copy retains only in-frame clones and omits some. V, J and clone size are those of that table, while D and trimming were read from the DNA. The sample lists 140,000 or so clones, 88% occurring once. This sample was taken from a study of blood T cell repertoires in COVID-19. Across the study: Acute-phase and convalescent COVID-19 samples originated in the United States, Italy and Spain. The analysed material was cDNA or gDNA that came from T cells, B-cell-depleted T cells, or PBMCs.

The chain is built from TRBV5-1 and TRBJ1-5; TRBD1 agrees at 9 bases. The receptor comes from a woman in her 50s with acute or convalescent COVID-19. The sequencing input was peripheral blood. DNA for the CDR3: TGCGCCAGCAGCTACGGGACAGGGAATCAGCCCCAGCATTTT. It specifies CASSYGTGNQPQHF.